Listed below are T cell receptor beta chains from one sample, sequenced in a study of memory CD4+ T cells and cytomegalovirus serostatus. The table came from immunoSEQ multiplex PCR; TCRdb's copy has only in-frame clones and leaves some out. Of about 53,000 clones in the sample, roughly 81% were seen once. Specimen: memory CD4+ T cells from blood. Every receptor here comes from an adult in good health and CMV-seronegative. Each CDR3 is given without its conserved first and last residue. Size tells how often a clone was seen (once, few, many) or the class of an expanded clone, and some rows leave it out.

j_gene | v_gene | abundance | CDR3aa
TRBJ1-4 | TRBV4-1 | once | ASSRPGQGDYWKLF
TRBJ2-7 | TRBV18 | . | ASSPSRGETYEQY
TRBJ1-5 | TRBV19 | . | ASSLSFGNQPQH
TRBJ2-3 | TRBV19 | once | ASSPTSRADTQY
TRBJ1-4 | TRBV28 | . | ASRALEPLGEKLF
TRBJ1-3 | TRBV11-2 | . | ASSPDRIIGNTIY
TRBJ2-6 | TRBV9 | . | ASSVMSGGSGANVLT
TRBJ1-2 | TRBV2 | . | ASPRGDRYGYT
TRBJ1-2 | TRBV7-6 | . | ASSPERAWGYT
TRBJ1-1 | TRBV19 | . | ASSILGTGLVAF
TRBJ2-1 | TRBV11-2 | . | ASSRPLGGNEQF
TRBJ2-2 | TRBV5-1 | . | ASSSLAGANTGELF
TRBJ2-5 | TRBV13 | . | ASSPFDRRETQY
TRBJ2-3 | TRBV7-2 | few | ASSPGLAGGLGTQY
TRBJ1-3 | TRBV7-9 | . | ASSLEGYGNTIY
TRBJ1-4 | TRBV29-1 | few | SVARAGGEKLF
TRBJ1-1 | TRBV4-3 | . | ASSRETGGTEAF
TRBJ2-3 | TRBV23-1 | . | ASTPRTVYTQY
TRBJ1-2 | TRBV19 | . | ASSDRIYGYT
TRBJ2-3 | TRBV5-1 | . | ASSLAGGDTQY
TRBJ1-2 | TRBV30 | . | AWSVKGSYGYT
TRBJ1-2 | TRBV7-2 | . | ASSPGRTGLYGYT
TRBJ2-2 | TRBV5-4 | . | ASSPGTNTGELF
TRBJ2-7 | TRBV5-5 | . | ASSTGPRASEQY
TRBJ2-7 | TRBV7-9 | . | ASSPITGTASSYEQY
TRBJ1-2 | TRBV14 | . | ASSQAPWTGKRRGYT
TRBJ2-1 | TRBV5-1 | . | ASSPSPPGNEQF
TRBJ1-4 | TRBV6-4 | once | ASSDSKGALELF
TRBJ2-6 | TRBV5-6 | few | ASRAGQGDNVLT